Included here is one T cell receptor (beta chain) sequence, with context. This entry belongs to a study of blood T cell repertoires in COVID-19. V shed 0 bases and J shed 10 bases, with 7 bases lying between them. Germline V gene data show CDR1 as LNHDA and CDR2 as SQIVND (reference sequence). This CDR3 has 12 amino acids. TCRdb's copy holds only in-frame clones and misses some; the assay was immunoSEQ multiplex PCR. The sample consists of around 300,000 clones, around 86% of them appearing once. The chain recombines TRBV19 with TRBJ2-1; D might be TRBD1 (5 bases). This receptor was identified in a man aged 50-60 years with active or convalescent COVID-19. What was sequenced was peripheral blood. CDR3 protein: CASSIDQGEQFF. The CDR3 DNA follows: TGTGCCAGTAGTATAGATCAGGGAGAGCAGTTCTTC.